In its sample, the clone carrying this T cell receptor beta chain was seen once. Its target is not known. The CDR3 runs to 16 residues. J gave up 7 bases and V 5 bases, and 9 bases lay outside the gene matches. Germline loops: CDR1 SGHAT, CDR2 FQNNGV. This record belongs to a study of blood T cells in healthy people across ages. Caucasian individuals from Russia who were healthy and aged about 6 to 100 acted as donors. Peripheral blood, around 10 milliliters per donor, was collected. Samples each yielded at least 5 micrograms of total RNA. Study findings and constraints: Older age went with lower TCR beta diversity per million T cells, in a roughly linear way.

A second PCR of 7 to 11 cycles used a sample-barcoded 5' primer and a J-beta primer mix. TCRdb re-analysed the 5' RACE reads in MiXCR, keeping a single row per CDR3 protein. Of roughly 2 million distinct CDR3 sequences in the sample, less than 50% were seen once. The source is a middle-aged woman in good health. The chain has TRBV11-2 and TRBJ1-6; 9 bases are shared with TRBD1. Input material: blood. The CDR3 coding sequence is TGTGCCAGCAGCCCTACACGGGGGACAGGGAATTCACCCCTCCACTTT. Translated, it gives CASSPTRGTGNSPLHF.